The 24 T cell receptor beta chains presented below share a single source sample, sequenced in a study of cytomegalovirus exposure and HLA in healthy donors. Libraries were prepared by immunoSEQ multiplex PCR; TCRdb keeps only in-frame clonotypes and omits some of them. In the table there are 85,000 to 120,000 clones, less than 95% of which are singletons. The source material was PBMCs. These receptors all stem from a woman aged 18-29 years in good health and CMV-seronegative.

This rearrangement joins TRBV4-1 to TRBJ2-7; 7 nucleotides agree with TRBD2. Germline lookup yields CDR1 MGHRA and CDR2 YSYEKL. V shed 4 bases and J 5 bases; nucleotides not matched to a gene: 14. The CDR3 sequence is 16 residues long. CDR3 sequence: CASSLAITTSFHEQYF. The DNA of the CDR3 is TGCGCCAGCAGCCTCGCCATCACGACTAGCTTCCACGAGCAGTACTTC.

This rearrangement joins TRBV5-6 to TRBJ2-1, with 12 bases fitting TRBD2. The V segment lost 4 bases and the J segment 4 bases; nucleotides outside the gene matches: 6. The CDR3 totals 16 residues. Germline loops: CDR1 SGHDT, CDR2 YYEEEE. The CDR3 sequence: CASSSLGLAGYNEQFF. CDR3 sequence (DNA): TGTGCCAGCAGCAGCCTTGGACTAGCGGGGTACAATGAGCAGTTCTTC.

V is TRBV15 and J is TRBJ1-3; 12 positions agree with TRBD1. After removal of 5 bases from V and 8 bases from J, the junction contained 13 bases not matched to a gene. CDR3 length: 17 amino acids. Germline loops: CDR1 LNHNV, CDR2 YYDKDF (reference sequence). Here the CDR3 reads CATSPGTGGFGGDTIYF. DNA for the CDR3: TGTGCCACCAGCCCCGGGACAGGGGGCTTCGGAGGGGACACCATATATTTT.

The chain is built from TRBV5-1 and TRBJ1-4; TRBD1 is a possible D gene (6 bases). Trimming left V 4 bases short and J 3 bases short, with 13 bases between. Germline loops: CDR1 SGHRS, CDR2 YFSETQ. The CDR3 contains 15 residues. The CDR3 reads CASSISQGSNEKLFF. The CDR3 nucleotides read TGCGCCAGCAGCATCTCACAGGGATCTAATGAAAAACTGTTTTTT.

This clone was recorded once. J is TRBJ1-2 and V is TRBV9, with 9 bases lining up with TRBD1. Germline CDR1 is SGDLS and CDR2 is YYNGEE. After removal of 4 bases from V and 4 bases from J, the junction contained 2 bases not matched to a gene. CDR3 length: 13 amino acids. CDR3 region: CASSMGQGYGYTF. The CDR3 DNA follows: TGTGCCAGCAGCATGGGACAGGGCTATGGCTACACCTTC.

J is TRBJ1-2 and V is TRBV27; no clear D. V was clipped by 3 bases and J by 8 bases, with 13 bases between them. The CDR3 runs 13 residues. Per the germline V gene, CDR1 is MNHEY and CDR2 is SMNVEV (reference sequence). The CDR3 nucleotides are TGTGCCAGCAGTTTTGGTCCGGAGCAGGGCTACACCTTC. It specifies CASSFGPEQGYTF.

The chain employs TRBV9 and TRBJ2-2, with 7 bases identical to TRBD1. Trimming at V came to 3 bases and at J to 5 bases, leaving 10 bases not matched to a gene. The CDR3 is made up of 16 amino acids. Germline CDR1 SGDLS, CDR2 YYNGEE. The CDR3 DNA reads TGTGCCAGCAGCGACTCGACCGGGACAGCGACCGGGGAGCTGTTTTTT. Translation gives CASSDSTGTATGELFF.

V and J are TRBV7-8 and TRBJ2-6; D perhaps matches TRBD1 (5 bases). Germline assignment: CDR1 SGHVS and CDR2 FQNEAQ. This CDR3 has 16 residues. V shed 5 bases and J shed 0 bases, with 11 bases lying between them. In DNA, the CDR3 is TGTGCCAGCAGCAAGACAGATCCCTCTGGGGCCAACGTCCTGACTTTC. Protein: CASSKTDPSGANVLTF.

Concerning this clone: The CDR3 ends on some other residue instead of the conserved phenylalanine or tryptophan, so this is likely a read error. The limits of the CDR3 on the DNA are not certain, so only TCRdb's listed CDR3 is given. The genes are TRBV10-1 and TRBJ1-1; TRBD1, the table's D call, lacks a check against the DNA. The CDR3 is made up of 10 amino acids, end residues included. Germline assignment: CDR1 WNHNN and CDR2 SYGVQD (reference sequence). This chain's CDR3 is CASSGQGQSR.

A few counts support this clone. V and J are TRBV19 and TRBJ1-2; D unresolved. Per germline, CDR1 LNHDA and CDR2 SQIVND (reference sequence). The CDR3 runs to 12 residues. DNA of the CDR3: TGTCCCTACGTCCCAGACAAACGTGGCTACACCTTC. Its protein is CPYVPDKRGYTF.

This chain connects TRBV10-3 to TRBJ2-5; 13 bases fit TRBD2. With 2 bases clipped from V and 7 bases from J, the junction kept 1 base outside the gene matches. The CDR3 extends over 14 amino acids. Germline V gene data show CDR1 as ENHRY and CDR2 as SYGVKD. The DNA for the CDR3 is TGTGCCATCAGTGAGGGGACTAGCGGGGCGACCCAGTACTTC. Its translation is CAISEGTSGATQYF.

The V and J genes are TRBV18 and TRBJ1-1; possible D gene TRBD1, 6 bases. Germline-derived CDR1 and CDR2 are KGHSH and LQKENI. This CDR3 contains 17 residues. Deletions cut 2 bases from V and 1 base from J, with 17 bases between. The CDR3 is CASSPLVAGVANTEAFF. The CDR3 DNA sequence: TGTGCCAGCTCACCATTGGTCGCAGGGGTGGCGAACACTGAAGCTTTCTTT.

V is TRBV7-6 and J is TRBJ2-3; TRBD1 agrees at 9 bases. The CDR3 totals 17 residues. V lost 5 bases, J lost 0 bases, and 9 bases stayed unmatched. Germline CDR1 SGHVS, CDR2 FNYEAQ. The CDR3 DNA sequence: TGTGCCAGCAGCGAGGGGCGCGGGACAGGGAGCACAGATACGCAGTATTTT. It encodes CASSEGRGTGSTDTQYF.

The V call is TRBV7-9, the J call TRBJ2-5, with TRBD2 identical over 7 bases. V lost 4 bases and J lost 4; bases outside the gene matches: 3. CDR3 size: 13 residues. Per germline, CDR1 SEHNR and CDR2 FQNEAQ (reference sequence). CDR3 protein: CASSWGGRETQYF. The DNA of the CDR3 is TGTGCCAGCAGCTGGGGGGGAAGAGAGACCCAGTACTTC.

The chain employs TRBV5-1 and TRBJ2-2, with TRBD2 identical over 10 bases. CDR1 and CDR2 from the germline V gene are SGHRS and YFSETQ. The CDR3 covers 17 residues. The V segment lost 1 base and the J segment 0 bases; nucleotides outside the gene matches: 3. The CDR3 nucleotides read TGCGCCAGCAGCTTGTCCACTAGCGGGGCGAACACCGGGGAGCTGTTTTTT. It codes for CASSLSTSGANTGELFF.

The chain links TRBV7-6 to TRBJ2-1, with TRBD2 matching over 12 bases. This CDR3 contains 18 residues. Trimming at V came to 5 bases and at J to 6 bases, leaving 14 bases not matched to a gene. Germline loops: CDR1 SGHVS, CDR2 FNYEAQ. CDR3 coding DNA: TGTGCCAGCAGCCCGGTAATGCTAGCGGGAGGGCCGGGCAATGAGCAGTTCTTC. This sequence encodes CASSPVMLAGGPGNEQFF.

This clone is a singleton in its sample. The J gene is TRBJ2-7, the V gene TRBV29-1; D might be TRBD2 (6 bases). V was shortened by 7 bases and J by 3 bases, with 10 bases between the two germline ends. CDR3 length: 11 amino acids. Germline CDR1 SQVTM, CDR2 ANQGSEA. The chain's CDR3 is CSAQEGYEQYF. DNA for the CDR3: TGCAGCGCCCAGGAGGGCTACGAGCAGTACTTC.

V and J are TRBV6-5 and TRBJ1-5; TRBD1 agrees at 9 bases. The CDR3 sequence is 14 residues long. V shed 2 bases, J shed 9 bases, and the junction held 5 bases outside the gene matches. Germline CDR1 reads MNHEY; CDR2 reads SVGAGI. The CDR3 region is CASSYGQGSRPQHF. The CDR3 DNA reads as TGTGCCAGCAGTTACGGACAGGGGAGCAGGCCCCAGCATTTT.

The chain joins TRBV5-6 to TRBJ2-7; 14 bases line up with TRBD2. The CDR3 consists of 17 residues. Trimming took 4 bases from V and 2 from J; bases not matched to a gene: 8. Germline V lookup: CDR1 SGHDT, CDR2 YYEEEE. The DNA of the CDR3 is TGTGCCAGCAGCCTGGGACTAGCGGGAGCCAGGACCTACGAGCAGTACTTC. It encodes CASSLGLAGARTYEQYF.

The V and J genes are TRBV29-1 and TRBJ1-2, with TRBD1 identical over 12 bases. V was clipped by 6 bases and J by 7 bases; unmatched bases: 9. Looked up from germline, CDR1 is SQVTM and CDR2 is ANQGSEA. This CDR3 comprises 14 residues. CDR3 nucleotides: TGCAGCGTATCCTCCGGGACAGGGGGCTTTGGCTACACCTTC. Translated: CSVSSGTGGFGYTF.

The gene calls are TRBV7-2 and TRBJ2-7, with 8 nucleotides matching TRBD1. CDR1 and CDR2 from the germline V gene are SGHTA and FQGNSA. The V segment lost 5 bases and the J segment 3 bases; nucleotides outside the gene matches: 3. The CDR3 extends over 13 amino acids. The CDR3 sequence: CASSHDRGYEQYF. In DNA form, the CDR3 reads TGTGCCAGCAGCCATGACAGGGGCTACGAGCAGTACTTC. Together with reference TRBV7-2 and TRBJ2-7, the CDR3 gives the full variable domain: GAGVSQSPSNKVTEKGKDVELRCDPISGHTALYWYRQSLGQGLEFLIYFQGNSAPDKSGLPSDRFSAERTGGSVSTLTIQRTQQEDSAVYLCASSHDRGYEQYFGPGTRLTVT.

The chain links TRBV7-2 to TRBJ2-7; 10 bases are shared with TRBD2. CDR3 size: 15 residues. Per the germline V gene, CDR1 is SGHTA and CDR2 is FQGNSA. J lost 2 bases, V lost 4 bases, and 5 bases had no gene match. CDR3 nucleotide sequence: TGTGCCAGCAGCTGGGGACTAGCGTTAACCTACGAGCAGTACTTC. Encoded protein: CASSWGLALTYEQYF.

The genes are TRBV6-1 and TRBJ1-2; D perhaps matches TRBD1 (5 bases). Trimming stripped 6 bases from V and 4 bases from J, with 15 bases between. This CDR3 contains 14 residues. Per germline, CDR1 MNHNS and CDR2 SASEGT. This CDR3 reads CASRWGEMGYGYTF. The CDR3 DNA reads as TGTGCCAGCAGGTGGGGGGAGATGGGCTATGGCTACACCTTC.

The genes are TRBV19 and TRBJ1-5; D gene unclear. V dropped 0 bases and J dropped 3 bases, with 9 bases sitting between them. Germline lookup yields CDR1 LNHDA and CDR2 SQIVND (reference sequence). CDR3 length: 15 residues. DNA for the CDR3: TGTGCCAGTAGTATAGAACATCTGAACAATCAGCCCCAGCATTTT. The encoded protein is CASSIEHLNNQPQHF.